The count of the clone carrying this T cell receptor beta chain is one. The data originate from a study of cytomegalovirus exposure and HLA in healthy donors. Amplification used 60 Vbeta primers and 13 Jbeta primers. Libraries were prepared by immunoSEQ multiplex PCR; TCRdb keeps only in-frame clonotypes and omits some of them. This sample has around 130,000 clones; 75% to 90% occur once, and the top ten carry around 1.3%. The CDR3 sequence is 16 residues long. Trimming cost V 3 bases and J 0 bases, with 11 bases left between them. Germline V gene data show CDR1 as MNHEY and CDR2 as SMNVEV (reference sequence).

The source of this sequence is a female donor in good health and CMV-seronegative. Sequencing was performed on PBMCs. The chain employs TRBV27 and TRBJ1-4; no clear D gene. CDR3 amino acids: CASSFKGVATNEKLFF. DNA for the CDR3: TGTGCCAGCAGTTTCAAGGGAGTTGCAACTAATGAAAAACTGTTTTTT.